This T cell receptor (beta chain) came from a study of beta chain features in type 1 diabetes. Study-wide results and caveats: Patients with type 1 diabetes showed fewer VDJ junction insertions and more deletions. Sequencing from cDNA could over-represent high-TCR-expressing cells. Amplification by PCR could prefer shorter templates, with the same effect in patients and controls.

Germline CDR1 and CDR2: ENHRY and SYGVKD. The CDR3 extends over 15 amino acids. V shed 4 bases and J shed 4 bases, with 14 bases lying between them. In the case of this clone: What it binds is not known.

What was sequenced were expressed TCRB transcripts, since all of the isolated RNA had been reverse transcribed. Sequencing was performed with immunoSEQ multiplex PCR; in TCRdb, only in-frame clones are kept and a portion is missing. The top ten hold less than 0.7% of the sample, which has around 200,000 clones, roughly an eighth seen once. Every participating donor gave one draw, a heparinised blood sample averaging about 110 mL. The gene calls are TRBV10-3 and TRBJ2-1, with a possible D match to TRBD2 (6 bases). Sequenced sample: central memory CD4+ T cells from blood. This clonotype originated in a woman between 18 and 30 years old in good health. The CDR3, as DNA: TGTGCCATCAGTGGACGGGGGTTGGGGTACAATGAGCAGTTCTTC. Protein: CAISGRGLGYNEQFF.